This TCR beta chain was documented in a study of blood T cells in healthy people across ages. Findings of the study overall: Long-lived donors carried more naive CD4+ cells and greater diversity than aged donors. Getting older went along with TCR beta diversity per million T cells dropping roughly linearly.

For the second PCR, which ran for roughly 6 to 11 cycles, a sample-barcoded 5' primer and a J-beta primer mix were used. TCRdb analysed the 5' RACE reads with MiXCR anew, one entry per CDR3 protein. Altogether 870,000 or so distinct CDR3 sequences are present, 29% being singletons, with the ten largest covering about 18%. V gave up 4 bases and J gave up 2 bases, with 13 bases separating them. The germline gives CDR1 SGHRS, CDR2 YFSETQ. The CDR3 contains 14 residues. About this clonotype: Its target is not known.

The chain uses TRBV5-1 and TRBJ2-7; D may be TRBD2 (6 bases). The clonotype was recovered from a woman older than 75 in good health. Sequenced: blood. The CDR3 region is CASSPEAGTYEQYF. DNA for the CDR3: TGCGCCAGCAGCCCCGAGGCGGGGACCTACGAGCAGTACTTC. Based on the CDR3 plus reference TRBV5-1 and TRBJ2-7, the full variable domain is KAGVTQTPRYLIKTRGQQVTLSCSPISGHRSVSWYQQTPGQGLQFLFEYFSETQRNKGNFPGRFSGRQFSNSRSEMNVSTLELGDSALYLCASSPEAGTYEQYFGPGTRLTVT.